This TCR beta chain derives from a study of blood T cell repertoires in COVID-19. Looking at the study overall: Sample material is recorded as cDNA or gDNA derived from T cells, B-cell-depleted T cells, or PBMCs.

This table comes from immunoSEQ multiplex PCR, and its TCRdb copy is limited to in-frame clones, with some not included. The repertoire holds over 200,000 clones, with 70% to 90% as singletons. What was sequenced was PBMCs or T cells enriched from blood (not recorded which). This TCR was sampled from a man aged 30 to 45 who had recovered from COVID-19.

CDR3 sequence: CASSQVDTSGSYEQYF. CDR3 bases: TGTGCCAGCAGCCAAGTTGACACTAGCGGCTCCTACGAGCAGTACTTC. This rearrangement joins TRBV4-2 to TRBJ2-7; TRBD2 aligns across 8 bases. Germline V lookup: CDR1 LGHNA, CDR2 YNFKEQ. J lost 0 bases, V lost 1 base, and 5 bases had no gene match. CDR3 size: 16 residues.